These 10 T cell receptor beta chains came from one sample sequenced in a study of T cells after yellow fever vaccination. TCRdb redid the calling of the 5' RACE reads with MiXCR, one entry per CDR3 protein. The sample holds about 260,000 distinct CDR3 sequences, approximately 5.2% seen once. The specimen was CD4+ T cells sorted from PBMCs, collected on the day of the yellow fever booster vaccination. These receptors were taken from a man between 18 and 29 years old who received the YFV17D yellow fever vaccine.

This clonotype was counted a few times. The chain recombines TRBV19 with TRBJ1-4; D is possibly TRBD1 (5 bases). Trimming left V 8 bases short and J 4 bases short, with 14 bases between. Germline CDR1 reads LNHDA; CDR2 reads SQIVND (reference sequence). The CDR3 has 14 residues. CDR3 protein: CASGTSGLNEKLFF. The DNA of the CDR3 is TGTGCCAGTGGGACCTCGGGACTTAATGAAAAACTGTTTTTT.

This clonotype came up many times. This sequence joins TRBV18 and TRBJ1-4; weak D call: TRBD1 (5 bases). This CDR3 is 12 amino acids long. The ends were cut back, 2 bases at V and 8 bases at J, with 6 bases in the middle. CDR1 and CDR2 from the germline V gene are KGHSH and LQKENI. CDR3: CASSPWGEKLFF. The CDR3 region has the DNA TGTGCCAGCTCACCATGGGGCGAAAAACTGTTTTTT.

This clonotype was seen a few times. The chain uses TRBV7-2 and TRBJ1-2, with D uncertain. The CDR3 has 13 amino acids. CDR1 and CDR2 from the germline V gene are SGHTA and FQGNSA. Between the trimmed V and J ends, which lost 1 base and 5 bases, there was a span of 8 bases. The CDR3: CASSLGWQYGYTF. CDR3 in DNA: TGTGCCAGCAGCTTAGGCTGGCAGTATGGCTACACCTTC.

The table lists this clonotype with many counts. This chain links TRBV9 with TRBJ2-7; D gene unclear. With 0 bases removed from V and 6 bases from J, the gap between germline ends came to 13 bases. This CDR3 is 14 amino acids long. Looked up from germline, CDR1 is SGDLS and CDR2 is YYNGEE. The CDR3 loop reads CASSVAPVGSEQYF. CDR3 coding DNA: TGTGCCAGCAGCGTAGCCCCCGTGGGGTCCGAGCAGTACTTC. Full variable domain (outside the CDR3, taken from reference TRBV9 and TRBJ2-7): DSGVTQTPKHLITATGQRVTLRCSPRSGDLSVYWYQQSLDQGLQFLIQYYNGEERAKGNILERFSAQQFPDLHSELNLSSLELGDSALYFCASSVAPVGSEQYFGPGTRLTVT.

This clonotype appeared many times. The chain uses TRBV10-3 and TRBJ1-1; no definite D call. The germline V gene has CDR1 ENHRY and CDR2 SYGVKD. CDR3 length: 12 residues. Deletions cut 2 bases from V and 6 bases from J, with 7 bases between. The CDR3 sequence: CAISEVPPEAFF. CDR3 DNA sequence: TGTGCCATCAGTGAGGTCCCGCCTGAAGCTTTCTTT.

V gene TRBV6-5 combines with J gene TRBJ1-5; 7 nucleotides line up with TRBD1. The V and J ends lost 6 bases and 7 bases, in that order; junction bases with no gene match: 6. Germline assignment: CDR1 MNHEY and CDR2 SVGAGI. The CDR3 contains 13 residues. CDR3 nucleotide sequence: TGTGCCAGCAGACAGGGGCGCGGGCAGCCCCAGCATTTT. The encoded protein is CASRQGRGQPQHF.

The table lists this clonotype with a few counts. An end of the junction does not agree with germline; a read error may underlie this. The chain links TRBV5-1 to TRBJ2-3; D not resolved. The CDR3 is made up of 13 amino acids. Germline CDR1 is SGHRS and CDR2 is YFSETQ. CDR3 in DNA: TGCGCCAGCAGGTTGGGGAGCACAGATACGCAGTATTTT. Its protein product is CASRLGSTDTQYF.

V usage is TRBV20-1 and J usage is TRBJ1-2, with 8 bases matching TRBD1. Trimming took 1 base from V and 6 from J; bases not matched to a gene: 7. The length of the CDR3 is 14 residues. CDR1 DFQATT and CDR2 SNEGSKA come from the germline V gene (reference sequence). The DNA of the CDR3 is TGCAGTGCTAGAGGAGCAGGGGGCGTCGATGGCTACACCTTC. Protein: CSARGAGGVDGYTF.

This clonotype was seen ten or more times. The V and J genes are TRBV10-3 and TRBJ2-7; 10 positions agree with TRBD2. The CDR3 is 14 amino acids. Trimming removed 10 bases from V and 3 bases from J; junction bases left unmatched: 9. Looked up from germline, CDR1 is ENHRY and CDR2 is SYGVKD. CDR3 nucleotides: TGTGCCACTACCGAGCGGGGGGGGTTCTACGAGCAGTACGTC. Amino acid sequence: CATTERGGFYEQYV.

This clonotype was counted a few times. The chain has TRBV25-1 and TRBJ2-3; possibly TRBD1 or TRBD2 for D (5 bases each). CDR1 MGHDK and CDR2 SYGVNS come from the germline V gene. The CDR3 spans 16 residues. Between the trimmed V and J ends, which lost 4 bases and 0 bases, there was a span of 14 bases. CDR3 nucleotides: TGTGCCAGCAGTGCGCTCGGGACGGGAAGCACAGATACGCAGTATTTT. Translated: CASSALGTGSTDTQYF.